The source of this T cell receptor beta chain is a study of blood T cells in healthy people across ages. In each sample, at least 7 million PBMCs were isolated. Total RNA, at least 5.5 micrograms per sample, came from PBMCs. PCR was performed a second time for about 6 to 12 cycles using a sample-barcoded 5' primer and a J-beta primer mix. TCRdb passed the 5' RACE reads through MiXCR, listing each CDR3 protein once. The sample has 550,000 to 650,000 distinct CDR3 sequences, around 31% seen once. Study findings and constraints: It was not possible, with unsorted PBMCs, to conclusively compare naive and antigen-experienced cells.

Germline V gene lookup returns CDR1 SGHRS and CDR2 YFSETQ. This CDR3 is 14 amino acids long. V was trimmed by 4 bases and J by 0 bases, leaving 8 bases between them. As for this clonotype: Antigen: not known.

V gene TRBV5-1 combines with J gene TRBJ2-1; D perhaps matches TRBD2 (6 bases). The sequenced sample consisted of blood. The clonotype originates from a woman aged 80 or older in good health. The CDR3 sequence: CASSTGGSYNEQFF. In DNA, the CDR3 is TGCGCCAGCAGCACCGGGGGCTCCTACAATGAGCAGTTCTTC. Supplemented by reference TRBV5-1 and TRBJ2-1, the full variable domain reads KAGVTQTPRYLIKTRGQQVTLSCSPISGHRSVSWYQQTPGQGLQFLFEYFSETQRNKGNFPGRFSGRQFSNSRSEMNVSTLELGDSALYLCASSTGGSYNEQFFGPGTRLTVL.